This T cell receptor beta chain derives from a study of human T cells and chemical hapten exposure. Regarding the study as a whole: Healthy people's immune response may differ from that of the donors, who had alopecia.

The junction had 4 bases not matched to a gene; V was cut back by 1 base and J by 4 bases. This CDR3 region has 15 residues. Germline CDR1 is LGHNA and CDR2 is YSLEER. As for time point: pre-sensitization, week 0. Documented treatment: therapeutic diphenylcyclopropenone sensitization with weekly scalp DPC. TCRdb fed the RACE reads into MiXCR, producing one record per CDR3 protein. The sample lists approximately 180,000 distinct CDR3 sequences, 25% to 35% seen once, with 2.5% to 3.5% in the top ten. About this clonotype itself: Its target is not known.

This receptor was taken from a young woman with alopecia areata. Some clones in this sample may be carry-over from other donors' samples. The rearrangement joins TRBV4-3 to TRBJ2-1, with TRBD2 identical over 7 bases. The material sequenced was whole blood, taken in connection with sensitization to the hapten diphenylcyclopropenone (DPC). The CDR3 region has the DNA TGCGCCAGCAGCCAAGGGAGGGAGGGGTACAATGAGCAGTTCTTC. Its translation is CASSQGREGYNEQFF.